This T cell receptor (beta chain) derives from a study of cytomegalovirus exposure and HLA in healthy donors. In the study overall: Tens of millions of unique TCRs from HLA-typed donors were held in an early release of data.

In the PCR, 60 Vbeta and 13 Jbeta primers were used. The protocol was immunoSEQ multiplex PCR, while the TCRdb copy is restricted to in-frame clones and leaves out a portion. The sample has around 89,000 clones, 65% to 80% seen once. Concerning this clone: Its cognate antigen is unknown.

Notes on the study in general: An analysis done earlier found most TCR beta V segments productive about 87% or about 30% of the time.

The clonotype originates from a middle-aged man in good health and CMV-seronegative. The sequencing sample was made of PBMCs.

CDR3: CASSLATGRAYNEQFF. The CDR3 nucleotides are TGCGCCAGCAGCTTGGCCACGGGGAGGGCCTACAATGAGCAGTTCTTC. J is TRBJ2-1 and V is TRBV5-1; 7 bases map to TRBD2. CDR1 and CDR2 (germline): SGHRS, YFSETQ. J lost 2 bases, V lost 0 bases, and 5 bases had no gene match. The CDR3 spans 16 residues.